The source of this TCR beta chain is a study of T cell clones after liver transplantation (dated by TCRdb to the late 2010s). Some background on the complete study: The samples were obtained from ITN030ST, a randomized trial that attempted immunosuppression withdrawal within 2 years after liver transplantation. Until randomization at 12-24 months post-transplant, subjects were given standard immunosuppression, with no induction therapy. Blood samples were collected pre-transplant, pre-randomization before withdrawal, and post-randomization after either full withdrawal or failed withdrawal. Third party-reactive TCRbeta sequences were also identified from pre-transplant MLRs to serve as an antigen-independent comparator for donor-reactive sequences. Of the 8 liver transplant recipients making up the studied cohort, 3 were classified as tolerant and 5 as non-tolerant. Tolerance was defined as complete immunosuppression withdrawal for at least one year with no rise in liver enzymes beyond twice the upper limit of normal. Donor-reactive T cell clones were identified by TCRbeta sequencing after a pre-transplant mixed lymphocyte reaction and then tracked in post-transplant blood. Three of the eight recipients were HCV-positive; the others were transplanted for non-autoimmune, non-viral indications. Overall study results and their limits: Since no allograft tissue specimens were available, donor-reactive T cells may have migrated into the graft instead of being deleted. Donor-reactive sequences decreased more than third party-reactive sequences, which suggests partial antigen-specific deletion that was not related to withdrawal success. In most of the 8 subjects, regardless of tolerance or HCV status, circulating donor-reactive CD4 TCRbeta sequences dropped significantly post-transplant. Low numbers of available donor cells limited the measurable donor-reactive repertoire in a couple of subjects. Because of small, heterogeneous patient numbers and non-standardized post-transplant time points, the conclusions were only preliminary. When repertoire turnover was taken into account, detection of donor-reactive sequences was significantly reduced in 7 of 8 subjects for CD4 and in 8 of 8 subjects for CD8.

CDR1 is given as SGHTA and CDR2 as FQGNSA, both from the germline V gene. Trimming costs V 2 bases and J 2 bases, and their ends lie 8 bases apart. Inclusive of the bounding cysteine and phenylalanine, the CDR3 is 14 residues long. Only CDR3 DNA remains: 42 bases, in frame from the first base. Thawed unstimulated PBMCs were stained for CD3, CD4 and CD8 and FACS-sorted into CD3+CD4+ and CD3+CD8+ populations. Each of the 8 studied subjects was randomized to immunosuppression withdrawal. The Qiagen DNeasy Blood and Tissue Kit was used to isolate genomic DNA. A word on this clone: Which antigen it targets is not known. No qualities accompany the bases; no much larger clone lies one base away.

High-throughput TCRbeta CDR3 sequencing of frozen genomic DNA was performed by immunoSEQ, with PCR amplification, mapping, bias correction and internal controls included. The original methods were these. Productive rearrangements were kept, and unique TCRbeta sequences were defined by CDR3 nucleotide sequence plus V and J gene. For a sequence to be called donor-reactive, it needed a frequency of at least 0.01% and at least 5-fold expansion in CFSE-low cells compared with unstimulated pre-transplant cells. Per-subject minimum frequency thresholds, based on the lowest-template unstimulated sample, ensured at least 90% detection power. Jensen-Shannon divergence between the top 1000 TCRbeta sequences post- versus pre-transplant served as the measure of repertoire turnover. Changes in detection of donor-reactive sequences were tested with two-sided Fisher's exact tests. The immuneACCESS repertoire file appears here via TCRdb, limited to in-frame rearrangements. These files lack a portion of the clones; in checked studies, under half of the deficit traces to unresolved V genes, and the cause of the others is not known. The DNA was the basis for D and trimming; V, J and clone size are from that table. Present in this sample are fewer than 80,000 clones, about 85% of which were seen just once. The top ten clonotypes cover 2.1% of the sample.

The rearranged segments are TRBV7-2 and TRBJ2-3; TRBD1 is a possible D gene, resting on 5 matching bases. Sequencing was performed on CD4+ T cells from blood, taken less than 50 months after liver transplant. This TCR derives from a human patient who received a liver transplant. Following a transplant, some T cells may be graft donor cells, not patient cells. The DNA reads TGTGCCAGCAGCTTACCAGGGCCCACAGATACGCAGTATTTT. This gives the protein CASSLPGPTDTQYF.